This TCR beta chain was recorded in a study of T cell changes during pregnancy in multiple sclerosis. Using immunoSEQ multiplex PCR, the repertoire was profiled, and TCRdb retains in-frame clones only, with some absent. The data contain about 33,000 clones, approximately 90% of them singletons. This specimen consisted of CD4+ T cells from peripheral blood mononuclear cells, obtained in the third trimester of pregnancy. This TCR was sampled from a female donor in good health, enrolled as a control in a pregnancy study.

CDR3: CASSLELGAKSPLHF. The DNA for the CDR3 is TGCGCCAGCAGCTTGGAACTGGGGGCCAAGTCACCCCTCCACTTT. The chain uses TRBV5-1 and TRBJ1-6; D is possibly TRBD1 (6 bases). V was trimmed by 0 bases and J by 10 bases, leaving 14 bases between them. Per the germline V gene, CDR1 is SGHRS and CDR2 is YFSETQ. The CDR3 totals 15 residues.